Listed here is a single TCR beta chain. What antigen it recognizes has not been identified. Base qualities were left out, and no much larger clone turns up one base away. The source of the sample is a study of T cell responses to AZD1222 COVID-19 vaccine (dated by TCRdb to about 2021). General notes on the study: A total of over 230 trial participants underwent TCR sequencing, of whom around 210 had received two doses of AZD1222 and around 25 had received two doses of the MenACWY control vaccine. Trial participants were enrolled by age into subgroups of 18-55, 56-69 and 70-plus years, and roughly 150, 30 and 60 TCR-sequenced participants, respectively, were included in these subgroups.

The CDR3 regions of human TCRbeta chains were analyzed by immunosequencing. Processing in the source paper ran as follows. Repertoire TCRs were matched against a reference library of SARS-CoV-2-specific TCRs generated with the MIRA antigen-specificity platform. Breadth meant the fraction of unique TCRs that were SARS-CoV-2-associated, whereas depth meant the fraction of total T cells that were SARS-CoV-2-associated. Using the MIRA data, each spike-specific TCR was assigned both to the spike region to which the TCR was reactive and to a CD4 or CD8 class. Log10-transformed breadth and depth values were compared by one-way ANOVA with Sidak's multiple comparisons tests. TCRdb stores this immuneACCESS table with in-frame sequences only. Part of the clones is absent; in the studies checked, under half of the shortfall reflects unresolved V genes, and no reason is known for the rest. V, J and clone size were drawn from that table, and D and trimming were deduced from the DNA. The sample contains 140,000 to 150,000 clones, 80% to 95% of them found a single time. Roughly 3.5% of the sample belongs to the ten largest clones.

General findings and caveats noted by the study authors: Conclusions about previously exposed vaccinees are limited because only six or seven AZD1222 recipients were SARS-CoV-2 seropositive at baseline. The 56-69-year group was small, and its depth increase did not reach significance, likely because of low power. Reportedly, close to half of the unique spike-specific TCRs recognized epitopes lying outside the regions that are mutated in the B.1.351 and B.1.1.7 variants. Spike-specific TCR breadth and depth rose significantly after two AZD1222 doses compared with day 0 and with MenACWY recipients. Vaccine-associated CD4 TCRs spanned the whole spike protein, with dominant responses in regions 160-218 and 743-854. Participants were mostly white British, with more females than males. The authors suggested clonal diversity may have been underestimated. No day 14 peak-response samples were available, so repertoires were characterized only after the peak T cell response.

From a lookup of the germline V gene, CDR1 and CDR2 are SNHLY and FYNNEI. V lost 6 bases and J lost 3 bases; the stretch between them is 8 bases long. From the cysteine through the phenylalanine, the CDR3 covers 13 amino acids. The read is trimmed to its CDR3 DNA, 39 bases read in frame from base 1. The sample's time point label, decoded: about 28 days (+/-7) after the second vaccine dose. AZD1222 recipients with second doses at about 4 weeks or about 12 weeks were pooled, because spike-specific TCR depth and breadth did not differ between schedules. The vaccinee samples were drawn from two UK trials, COV001 and COV002, one of which was a single-blind randomized controlled phase 2/3 trial testing AZD1222 (ChAdOx1 nCoV-19) in healthy adults. For TCRbeta chain sequencing, PBMC samples from trial participants were taken at day 0 and at day 28 after the second dose.

This sequence was found in an adult who received the AZD1222 COVID-19 vaccine. Source: peripheral blood, taken 28 days after the second AZD1222 dose. The sequence links TRBV2 to TRBJ1-4; the D gene identity is not certain. The CDR3 reads CASRVRANEKLFF. In nucleotides, the sequence is TGTGCCAGCAGGGTCCGTGCTAATGAAAAACTGTTTTTT.